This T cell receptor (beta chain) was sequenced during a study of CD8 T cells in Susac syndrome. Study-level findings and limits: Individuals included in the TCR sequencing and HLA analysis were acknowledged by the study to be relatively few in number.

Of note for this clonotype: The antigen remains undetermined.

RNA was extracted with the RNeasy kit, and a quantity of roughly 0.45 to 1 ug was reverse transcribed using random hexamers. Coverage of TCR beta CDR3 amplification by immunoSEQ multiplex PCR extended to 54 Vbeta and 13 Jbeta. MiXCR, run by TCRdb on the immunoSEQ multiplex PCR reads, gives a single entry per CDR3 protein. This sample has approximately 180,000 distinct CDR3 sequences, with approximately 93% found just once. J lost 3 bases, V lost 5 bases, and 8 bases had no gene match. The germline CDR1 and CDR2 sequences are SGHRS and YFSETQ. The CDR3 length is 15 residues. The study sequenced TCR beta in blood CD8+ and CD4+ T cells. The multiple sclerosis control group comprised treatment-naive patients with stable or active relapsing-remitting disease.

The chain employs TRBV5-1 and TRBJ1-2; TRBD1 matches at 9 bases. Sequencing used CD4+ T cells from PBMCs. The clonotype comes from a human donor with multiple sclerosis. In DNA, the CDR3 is TGCGCCAGCAGACAGGGGGCGCAGGGCGACTATGGCTACACCTTC. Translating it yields CASRQGAQGDYGYTF. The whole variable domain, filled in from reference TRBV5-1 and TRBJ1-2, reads KAGVTQTPRYLIKTRGQQVTLSCSPISGHRSVSWYQQTPGQGLQFLFEYFSETQRNKGNFPGRFSGRQFSNSRSEMNVSTLELGDSALYLCASRQGAQGDYGYTFGSGTRLTVV.